Below are 21 T cell receptor beta chains sequenced from a single sample in a study of blood T cell repertoires in COVID-19. Some clones are missing from TCRdb's copy, which holds only in-frame ones; the method was immunoSEQ multiplex PCR. Of over 130,000 clones listed, roughly 80% are singletons. Sequences were obtained from peripheral blood. Every receptor here comes from a woman of 80 years or more with acute or convalescent COVID-19.

J is TRBJ1-5 and V is TRBV19; no clear D gene. V lost 1 base and J 4 bases, leaving 5 bases between the germline ends. The CDR3 runs 13 residues. Germline CDR1 and CDR2: LNHDA and SQIVND (reference sequence). CDR3 sequence: CASSIGRNQPQHF. The CDR3 bases are TGTGCCAGTAGTATAGGGAGGAATCAGCCCCAGCATTTT.

This sequence joins TRBV24-1 and TRBJ2-1, with 7 bases that match TRBD1. The CDR3 has 15 residues. V lost 3 bases and J lost 2; bases outside the gene matches: 3. Germline CDR1 KGHDR, CDR2 SFDVKD. Here the CDR3 reads CATSDGGQTYNEQFF. CDR3 DNA sequence: TGTGCCACCAGTGATGGGGGACAGACCTACAATGAGCAGTTCTTC.

The chain couples TRBV7-9 to TRBJ2-1; 12 nucleotides match TRBD2. Germline values: CDR1 SEHNR, CDR2 FQNEAQ (reference sequence). V shed 4 bases, J shed 0 bases, and the junction held 10 bases outside the gene matches. CDR3 length: 19 amino acids. The CDR3 spells CASSSNRPTSGSSYNEQFF. The CDR3 DNA follows: TGTGCCAGCAGCTCAAACCGACCGACTAGCGGGAGCTCCTACAATGAGCAGTTCTTC.

The chain combines TRBV24-1 with TRBJ2-5; 7 nucleotides align to TRBD1. V was pared by 4 bases and J by 7 bases, with 8 bases of the junction left unmatched. The length of the CDR3 is 14 residues. CDR1 is KGHDR, CDR2 SFDVKD, per germline. CDR3 amino acids: CATSEARQGGTQYF. CDR3 nucleotides: TGTGCCACCAGTGAAGCCCGACAGGGCGGGACCCAGTACTTC.

The chain recombines TRBV7-8 with TRBJ2-7; 8 bases map to TRBD2. V shed 5 bases, J shed 6 bases, and the junction held 12 bases outside the gene matches. The germline gives CDR1 SGHVS, CDR2 FQNEAQ. CDR3 length: 15 amino acids. The CDR3, as DNA: TGTGCCAGCAGCCTGCTCGGGAGGGCTCAGGTCGAGCAGTACTTC. It yields the protein CASSLLGRAQVEQYF.

This clone was observed a few times. V and J are TRBV18 and TRBJ2-2; 8 bases line up with TRBD1. Germline-derived CDR1 and CDR2 are KGHSH and LQKENI. V lost 4 bases and J lost 7; bases outside the gene matches: 8. The CDR3 covers 15 residues. The chain's CDR3 is CASSLTGVDNGELFF. CDR3 in DNA: TGTGCCAGCTCACTGACAGGGGTTGACAACGGGGAGCTGTTTTTT.

This clone was picked up one time. The chain is built from TRBV7-9 and TRBJ1-2, with TRBD1 as a possible D gene (6 bases). CDR1 and CDR2 from the germline V gene are SEHNR and FQNEAQ (reference sequence). V lost 2 bases and J lost 2, with 21 bases in between. The CDR3 spans 18 residues. CDR3 in amino acids: CASSLSDTYRVENYGYTF. In DNA form, the CDR3 reads TGTGCCAGCAGCTTAAGCGATACCTACAGGGTTGAGAACTATGGCTACACCTTC. Based on the CDR3 plus reference TRBV7-9 and TRBJ1-2, the full variable domain is DTGVSQNPRHKITKRGQNVTFRCDPISEHNRLYWYRQTLGQGPEFLTYFQNEAQLEKSRLLSDRFSAERPKGSFSTLEIQRTEQGDSAMYLCASSLSDTYRVENYGYTFGSGTRLTVV.

This chain joins TRBV9 and TRBJ1-2, with 8 positions matching TRBD1. This CDR3 is 13 amino acids long. Per the germline V gene, CDR1 is SGDLS and CDR2 is YYNGEE. J was trimmed by 6 bases and V by 4 bases; bases with no gene match: 5. Here the CDR3 reads CASSIDRGNGYTF. CDR3 nucleotides: TGTGCCAGCAGCATCGACAGGGGAAATGGCTACACCTTC.

The rearrangement links TRBV5-1 to TRBJ1-2; D is possibly TRBD1 (6 bases). V lost 4 bases and J lost 4, with 11 bases in between. The CDR3 loop spans 13 amino acids. Germline-derived CDR1 and CDR2 are SGHRS and YFSETQ. The CDR3 loop reads CASSAQGGYGYTF. The CDR3 bases are TGCGCCAGCAGCGCACAGGGTGGCTATGGCTACACCTTC.

A few counts support this clone. The gene calls are TRBV28 and TRBJ2-7; possible D gene TRBD2, 6 bases. The length of the CDR3 is 15 residues. Trimming left V 2 bases short and J 1 base short, with 12 bases between. Germline CDR1 reads MDHEN; CDR2 reads SYDVKM. The CDR3 DNA follows: TGTGCCAGCAGTTTAGCGGGGAGGAGGTCCTACGAGCAGTACTTC. It specifies CASSLAGRRSYEQYF.

This clone was detected only a few times. This chain links TRBV10-1 with TRBJ1-1; no definite D call. This CDR3 comprises 12 residues. V was clipped by 4 bases and J by 5 bases, with 8 bases between them. Germline V gives CDR1 WNHNN, CDR2 SYGVQD (reference sequence). CDR3 protein: CASSAGSTEAFF. The CDR3 DNA follows: TGCGCCAGCAGTGCGGGGAGTACTGAAGCTTTCTTT.

The gene calls are TRBV18 and TRBJ1-2; 8 nucleotides line up with TRBD1. From germline, CDR1 is KGHSH and CDR2 LQKENI. This CDR3 is 15 amino acids long. Trimming removed 5 bases from V and 8 bases from J; junction bases left unmatched: 13. CDR3 DNA: TGTGCCAGCTCAGCACGAGCGACAGGGGAGGAGGGCTACACCTTC. Its protein product is CASSARATGEEGYTF.

The chain joins TRBV6-5 to TRBJ2-7; unclear D gene. V was shortened by 5 bases and J by 4 bases, with 6 bases between the two germline ends. There are 11 residues in the CDR3. The germline CDR1 and CDR2 sequences are MNHEY and SVGAGI. The CDR3 here is CASSLGYEQYF. The CDR3 region has the DNA TGTGCCAGCAGTCTAGGTTACGAGCAGTACTTC.

The V call is TRBV10-3, the J call TRBJ2-3, with 7 nucleotides matching TRBD2. Germline values: CDR1 ENHRY, CDR2 SYGVKD. The CDR3 sequence is 18 residues long. J was trimmed by 1 base and V by 3 bases; bases with no gene match: 13. The CDR3 region has the DNA TGTGCCATCAGTGAAAGGTCCGGAGGGAGCGGGGGCACAGATACGCAGTATTTT. It specifies CAISERSGGSGGTDTQYF.

This chain joins TRBV28 and TRBJ2-1, with 10 bases that match TRBD2. V lost 2 bases to trimming and J lost 5 bases; unmatched junction nucleotides: 9. Germline V gene data show CDR1 as MDHEN and CDR2 as SYDVKM. The CDR3 loop spans 17 amino acids. CDR3 sequence reads: CASSLLISGGINNEQFF. CDR3 sequence (DNA): TGTGCCAGCAGTTTACTCATTAGCGGGGGGATTAACAATGAGCAGTTCTTC.

V usage is TRBV5-1 and J usage is TRBJ1-6; 8 bases are a match to TRBD1. The CDR3 loop spans 16 amino acids. V shed 3 bases, J shed 1 base, and the junction held 3 bases outside the gene matches. The germline CDR1 and CDR2 sequences are SGHRS and YFSETQ. The CDR3 here is CASSSQGESYNSPLHF. As DNA, the CDR3 is TGCGCCAGCAGCTCACAGGGGGAGTCCTATAATTCACCCCTCCACTTT.

The chain links TRBV28 to TRBJ1-6; 8 bases match TRBD1. The germline gives CDR1 MDHEN, CDR2 SYDVKM. This CDR3 comprises 14 residues. The V segment lost 3 bases and the J segment 10 bases; nucleotides outside the gene matches: 5. The CDR3: CASSFRGRGSPLHF. The DNA of the CDR3 is TGTGCCAGCAGTTTCAGGGGGCGCGGATCACCCCTCCACTTT.

The CDR3 reads CASSPQGNTEAFF. The CDR3 bases are TGTGCCAGCAGCCCGCAGGGGAACACTGAAGCTTTCTTT. The chain couples TRBV7-9 to TRBJ1-1; weak D call: TRBD1 (5 bases). The CDR3 runs 13 residues. V was trimmed by 5 bases and J by 1 base, leaving 8 bases between them. Germline lookup yields CDR1 SEHNR and CDR2 FQNEAQ (reference sequence).

This chain joins TRBV2 and TRBJ2-7; D is undetermined. V lost 4 bases and J 4 bases, leaving 26 bases between the germline ends. Germline loops: CDR1 SNHLY, CDR2 FYNNEI. The length of the CDR3 is 18 residues. This CDR3 is CASSVKDIQWFGGYEQYF. In DNA, the CDR3 is TGTGCCAGCAGTGTCAAAGATATACAGTGGTTTGGTGGTTACGAGCAGTACTTC.

V is TRBV15 and J is TRBJ1-1; D is perhaps TRBD1 (5 bases). Germline loops: CDR1 LNHNV, CDR2 YYDKDF (reference sequence). The CDR3 sequence is 17 residues long. V shed 0 bases and J shed 1 base, with 15 bases lying between them. Here the CDR3 reads CATSRDEWGGGNTEAFF. As DNA, the CDR3 is TGTGCCACCAGCAGAGATGAATGGGGCGGGGGGAACACTGAAGCTTTCTTT.

This chain connects TRBV2 to TRBJ1-6; D remains ambiguous. The CDR3 runs to 14 residues. V lost 9 bases and J 0 bases, leaving 9 bases between the germline ends. Germline V gene lookup returns CDR1 SNHLY and CDR2 FYNNEI. Here the CDR3 DNA reads TGTGCCAGTGGGGAGAGCTCCTATAATTCACCCCTCCACTTT. Its translation: CASGESSYNSPLHF.